The text below deals with one T cell receptor (beta chain). The antigen is undetermined. V dropped 5 bases and J dropped 1 base, with 15 bases sitting between them. The germline V gene has CDR1 SGHAT and CDR2 FQNNGV. The CDR3 has 15 residues. A single record per CDR3 protein comes from TCRdb applying MiXCR to the RT-PCR reads. The sample has under 950,000 distinct CDR3 sequences; 21% are singletons. The data derive from a study of response to subunit inactivated influenza vaccine. Study-wide points: Authors suggested each seasonal influenza vaccination recruits few new T cells.

The receptor's source is a man in his fifties who received an inactivated influenza vaccine. The sample here was PBMCs from blood, taken 5 days after vaccination. The rearrangement joins TRBV11-2 to TRBJ2-7; D gene ambiguous. The CDR3 reads CASSPLGVRSYEQYF. The CDR3 DNA reads TGTGCCAGCAGCCCACTGGGTGTCAGGTCCTACGAGCAGTACTTC. The complete variable domain, with remaining parts taken from reference TRBV11-2 and TRBJ2-7, reads EAGVAQSPRYKIIEKRQSVAFWCNPISGHATLYWYQQILGQGPKLLIQFQNNGVVDDSQLPKDRFSAERLKGVDSTLKIQPAKLEDSAVYLCASSPLGVRSYEQYFGPGTRLTVT.